In its sample, the clone carrying this T cell receptor beta chain was seen a few times. The sample belongs to a study of high-grade serous ovarian cancer treatment subgroups. The protocol was immunoSEQ multiplex PCR, while the TCRdb copy is restricted to in-frame clones and leaves out a portion. The repertoire includes thousands of clones, 65% to 80% of them detected once, and more than 10% sits in the top ten. Tumor samples were obtained before definitive surgery or chemotherapy. Germline V gene lookup returns CDR1 SGDLS and CDR2 YYNGEE. The CDR3 contains 14 residues. V was clipped by 1 base and J by 7 bases, with 14 bases between them.

The TCR was taken from a human donor with high-grade serous ovarian cancer. V is TRBV9 and J is TRBJ1-2; TRBD1 might be the D (5 bases). Input material: tumor tissue. The CDR3 DNA reads as TGTGCCAGCAGCGTAACGGGGGATGTTGGTGGCTACACCTTC. Amino acid sequence: CASSVTGDVGGYTF.